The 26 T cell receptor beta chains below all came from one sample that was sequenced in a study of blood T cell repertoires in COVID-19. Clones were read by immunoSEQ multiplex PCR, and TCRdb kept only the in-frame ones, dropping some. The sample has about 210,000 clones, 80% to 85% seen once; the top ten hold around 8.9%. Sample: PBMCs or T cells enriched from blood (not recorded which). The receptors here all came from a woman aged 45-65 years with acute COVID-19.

The CDR3 region is CASSIDNQVISSGANVLTF. Here the CDR3 DNA reads TGTGCCAGTAGTATAGATAATCAGGTTATTAGCTCTGGGGCCAACGTCCTGACTTTC. The V gene is TRBV19, the J gene TRBJ2-6; D is uncertain. Germline V gene sequence: CDR1 LNHDA, CDR2 SQIVND (reference sequence). The CDR3 is made up of 19 amino acids. V lost 0 bases and J 0 bases, leaving 15 bases between the germline ends.

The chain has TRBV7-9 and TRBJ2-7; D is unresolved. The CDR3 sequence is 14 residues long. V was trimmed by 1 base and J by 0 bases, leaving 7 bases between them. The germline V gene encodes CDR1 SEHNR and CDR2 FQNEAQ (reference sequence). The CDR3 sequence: CASSLVAVSYEQYF. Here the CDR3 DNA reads TGTGCCAGCAGCTTAGTAGCAGTCTCCTACGAGCAGTACTTC. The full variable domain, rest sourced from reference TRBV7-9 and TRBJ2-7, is DTGVSQNPRHKITKRGQNVTFRCDPISEHNRLYWYRQTLGQGPEFLTYFQNEAQLEKSRLLSDRFSAERPKGSFSTLEIQRTEQGDSAMYLCASSLVAVSYEQYFGPGTRLTVT.

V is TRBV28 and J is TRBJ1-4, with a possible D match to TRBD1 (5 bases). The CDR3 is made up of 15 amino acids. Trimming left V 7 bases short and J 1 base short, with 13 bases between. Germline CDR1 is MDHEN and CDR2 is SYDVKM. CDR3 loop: CASTRGGGTNEKLFF. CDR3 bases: TGTGCCAGCACACGTGGGGGGGGAACTAATGAAAAACTGTTTTTT.

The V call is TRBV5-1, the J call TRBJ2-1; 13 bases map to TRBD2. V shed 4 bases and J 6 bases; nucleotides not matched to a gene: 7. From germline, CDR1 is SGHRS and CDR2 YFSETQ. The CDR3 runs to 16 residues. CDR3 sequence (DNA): TGCGCCAGCAGCGTCCTACTAGCGGGAGGGGCCAATGAGCAGTTCTTC. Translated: CASSVLLAGGANEQFF.

This CDR3 is CASRTTGASGNTIYF. The CDR3 DNA is TGTGCCAGCAGAACTACAGGGGCATCTGGAAACACCATATATTTT. The chain has TRBV5-5 and TRBJ1-3; TRBD1 agrees at 7 bases. With 5 bases clipped from V and 1 base from J, the junction kept 6 bases outside the gene matches. In germline, CDR1 is SGHKS, CDR2 YYEKEE (reference sequence). CDR3 length: 15 residues.

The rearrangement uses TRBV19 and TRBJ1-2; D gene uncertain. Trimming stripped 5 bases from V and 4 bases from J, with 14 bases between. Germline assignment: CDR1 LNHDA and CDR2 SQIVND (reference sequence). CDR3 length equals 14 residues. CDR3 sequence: CASSPSQALYGYTF. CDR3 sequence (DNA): TGTGCCAGTAGTCCAAGTCAAGCTCTCTATGGCTACACCTTC.

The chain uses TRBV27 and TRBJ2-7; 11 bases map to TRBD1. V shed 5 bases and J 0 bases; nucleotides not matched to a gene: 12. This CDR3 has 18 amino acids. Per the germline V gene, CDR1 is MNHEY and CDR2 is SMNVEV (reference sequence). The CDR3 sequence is CASSPGQGVTKNSYEQYF. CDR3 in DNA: TGTGCCAGCAGTCCGGGACAGGGGGTAACCAAGAACTCCTACGAGCAGTACTTC.

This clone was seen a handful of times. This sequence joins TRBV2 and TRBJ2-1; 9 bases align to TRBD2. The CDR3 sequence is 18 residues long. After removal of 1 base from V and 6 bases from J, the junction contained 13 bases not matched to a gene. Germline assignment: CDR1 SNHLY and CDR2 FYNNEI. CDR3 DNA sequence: TGTGCCAGCAGTGAAGAACGCGTAGGCGGGAGGGCCGTCAATGAGCAGTTCTTC. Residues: CASSEERVGGRAVNEQFF.

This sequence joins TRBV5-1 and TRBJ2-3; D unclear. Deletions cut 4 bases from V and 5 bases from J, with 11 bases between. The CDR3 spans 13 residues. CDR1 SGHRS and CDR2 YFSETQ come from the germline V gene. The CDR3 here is CASSEENEDTQYF. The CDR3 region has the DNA TGCGCCAGCAGCGAGGAAAATGAAGATACGCAGTATTTT.

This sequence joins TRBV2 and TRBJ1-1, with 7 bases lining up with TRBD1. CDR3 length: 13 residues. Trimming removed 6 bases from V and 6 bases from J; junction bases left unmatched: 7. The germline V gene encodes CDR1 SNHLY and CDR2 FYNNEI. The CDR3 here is CASRGWTGPEAFF. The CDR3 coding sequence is TGTGCCAGCAGGGGATGGACAGGCCCTGAAGCTTTCTTT.

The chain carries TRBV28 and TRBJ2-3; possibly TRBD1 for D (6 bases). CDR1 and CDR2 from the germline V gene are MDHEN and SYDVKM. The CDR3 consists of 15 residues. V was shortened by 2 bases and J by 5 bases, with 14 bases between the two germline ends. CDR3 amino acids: CASSLGGQGRDTQYF. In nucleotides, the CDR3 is TGTGCCAGCAGTTTAGGGGGCCAGGGGAGAGATACGCAGTATTTT.

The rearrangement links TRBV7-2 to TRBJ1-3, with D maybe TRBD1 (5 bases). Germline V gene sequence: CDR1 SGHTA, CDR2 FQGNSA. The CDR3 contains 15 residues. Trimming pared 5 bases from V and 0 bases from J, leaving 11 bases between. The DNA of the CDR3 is TGTGCCAGCAGCCTCGGACAAGCCTCTGGAAACACCATATATTTT. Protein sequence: CASSLGQASGNTIYF.

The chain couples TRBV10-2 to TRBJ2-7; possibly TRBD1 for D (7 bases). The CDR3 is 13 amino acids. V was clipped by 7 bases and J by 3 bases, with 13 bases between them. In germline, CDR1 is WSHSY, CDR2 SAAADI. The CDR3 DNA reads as TGCGCCAGCATCAGGGGGGATAACTACGAGCAGTACTTC. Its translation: CASIRGDNYEQYF.

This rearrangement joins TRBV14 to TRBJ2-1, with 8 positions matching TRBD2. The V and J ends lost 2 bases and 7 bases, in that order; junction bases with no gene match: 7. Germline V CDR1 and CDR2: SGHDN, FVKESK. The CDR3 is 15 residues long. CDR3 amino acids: CASSQPGTRWNEQFF. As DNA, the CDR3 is TGTGCCAGCAGCCAACCCGGGACTAGATGGAATGAGCAGTTCTTC.

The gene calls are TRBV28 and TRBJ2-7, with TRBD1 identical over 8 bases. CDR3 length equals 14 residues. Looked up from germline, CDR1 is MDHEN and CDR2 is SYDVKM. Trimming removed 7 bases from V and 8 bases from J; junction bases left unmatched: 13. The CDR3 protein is CASNLPGTGQKQYF. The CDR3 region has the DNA TGTGCCAGCAACTTACCCGGGACAGGCCAAAAGCAGTACTTC.

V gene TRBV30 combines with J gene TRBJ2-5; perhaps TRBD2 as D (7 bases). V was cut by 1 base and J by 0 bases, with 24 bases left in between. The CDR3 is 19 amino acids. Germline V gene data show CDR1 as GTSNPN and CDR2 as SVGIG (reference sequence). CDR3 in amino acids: CAWSAPGDRWGGYQETQYF. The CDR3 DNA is TGTGCCTGGAGTGCTCCCGGAGACAGGTGGGGGGGTTACCAAGAGACCCAGTACTTC.

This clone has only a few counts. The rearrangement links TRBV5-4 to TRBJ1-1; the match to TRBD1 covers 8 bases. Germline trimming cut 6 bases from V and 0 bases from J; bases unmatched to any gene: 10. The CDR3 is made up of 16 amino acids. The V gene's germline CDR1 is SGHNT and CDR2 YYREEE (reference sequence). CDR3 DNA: TGTGCCAGCACGAGCGGACAGGGAAATATGAACACTGAAGCTTTCTTT. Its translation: CASTSGQGNMNTEAFF. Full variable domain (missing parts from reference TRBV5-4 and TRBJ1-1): ETGVTQSPTHLIKTRGQQVTLRCSSQSGHNTVSWYQQALGQGPQFIFQYYREEENGRGNFPPRFSGLQFPNYSSELNVNALELDDSALYLCASTSGQGNMNTEAFFGQGTRLTVV.

The CDR3 spells CASSLTLREGSGNTIYF. The CDR3 DNA is TGCGCCAGCAGCTTGACCCTCCGGGAGGGCTCTGGAAACACCATATATTTT. The gene calls are TRBV5-1 and TRBJ1-3, with D unresolved. CDR3 length: 17 residues. The germline gives CDR1 SGHRS, CDR2 YFSETQ. Between the trimmed V and J ends, which lost 1 base and 0 bases, there was a span of 14 bases.

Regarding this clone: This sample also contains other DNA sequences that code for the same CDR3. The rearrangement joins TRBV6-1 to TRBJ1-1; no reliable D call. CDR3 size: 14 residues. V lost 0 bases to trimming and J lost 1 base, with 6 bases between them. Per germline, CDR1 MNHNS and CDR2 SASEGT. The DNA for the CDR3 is TGTGCCAGCAGTGAAGCGAACAAGAACACTGAAGCTTTCTTT. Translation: CASSEANKNTEAFF.

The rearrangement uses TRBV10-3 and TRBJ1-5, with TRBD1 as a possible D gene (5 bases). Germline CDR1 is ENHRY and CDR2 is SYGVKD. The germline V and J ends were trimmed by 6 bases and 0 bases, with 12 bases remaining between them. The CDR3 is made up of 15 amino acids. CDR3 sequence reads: CAIRPSDSSNQPQHF. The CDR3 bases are TGTGCCATCAGACCGTCAGACAGTAGCAATCAGCCCCAGCATTTT.

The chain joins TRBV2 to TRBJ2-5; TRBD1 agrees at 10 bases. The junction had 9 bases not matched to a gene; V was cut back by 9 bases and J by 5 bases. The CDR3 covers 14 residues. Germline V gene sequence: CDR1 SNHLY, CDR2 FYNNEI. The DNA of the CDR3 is TGTGCCAGTATCGGACAGGGGGTTTTGGAGACCCAGTACTTC. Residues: CASIGQGVLETQYF.

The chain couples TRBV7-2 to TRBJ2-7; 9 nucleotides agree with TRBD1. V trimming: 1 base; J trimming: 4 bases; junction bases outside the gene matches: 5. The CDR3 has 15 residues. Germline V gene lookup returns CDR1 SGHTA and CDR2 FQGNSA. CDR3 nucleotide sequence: TGTGCCAGCAGCTTAGGAGGGACAGGGTCTTACGAGCAGTACTTC. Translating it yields CASSLGGTGSYEQYF.

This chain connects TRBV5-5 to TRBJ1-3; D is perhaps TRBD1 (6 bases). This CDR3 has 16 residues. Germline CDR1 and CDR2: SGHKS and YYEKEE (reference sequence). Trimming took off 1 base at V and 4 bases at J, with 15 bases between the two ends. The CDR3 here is CASSLFVGTPGNTIYF. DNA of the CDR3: TGTGCCAGCAGCTTGTTTGTCGGGACACCCGGAAACACCATATATTTT.

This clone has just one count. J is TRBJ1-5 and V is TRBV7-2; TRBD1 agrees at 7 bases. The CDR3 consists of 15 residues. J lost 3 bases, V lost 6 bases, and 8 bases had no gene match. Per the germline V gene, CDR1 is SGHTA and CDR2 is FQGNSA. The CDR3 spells CASSRTGTDNQPQHF. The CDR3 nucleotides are TGTGCCAGCAGTCGAACAGGGACAGACAATCAGCCCCAGCATTTT.

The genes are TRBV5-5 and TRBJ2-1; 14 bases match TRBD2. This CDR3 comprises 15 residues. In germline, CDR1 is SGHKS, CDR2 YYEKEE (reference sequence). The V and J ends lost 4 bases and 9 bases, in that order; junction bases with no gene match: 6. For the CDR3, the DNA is TGTGCCAGCAGCAGACTAGCGGGAGGGCCGGGTGAGCAGTTCTTC. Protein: CASSRLAGGPGEQFF.

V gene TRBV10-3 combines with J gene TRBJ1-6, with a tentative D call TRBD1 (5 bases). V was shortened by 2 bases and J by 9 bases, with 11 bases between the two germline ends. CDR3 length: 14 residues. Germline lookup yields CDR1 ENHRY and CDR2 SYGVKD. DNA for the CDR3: TGTGCCATCAGTGAGGGGGACGGGGGTTCACCCCTCCACTTT. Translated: CAISEGDGGSPLHF.